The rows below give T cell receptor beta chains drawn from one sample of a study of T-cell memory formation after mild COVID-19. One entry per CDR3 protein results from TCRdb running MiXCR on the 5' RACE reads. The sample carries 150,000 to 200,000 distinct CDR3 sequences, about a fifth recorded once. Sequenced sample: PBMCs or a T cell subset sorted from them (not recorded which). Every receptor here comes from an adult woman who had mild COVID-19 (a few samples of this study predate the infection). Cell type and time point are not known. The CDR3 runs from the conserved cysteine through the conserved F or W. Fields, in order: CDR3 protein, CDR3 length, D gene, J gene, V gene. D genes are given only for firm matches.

CDR3aa: CSARGLAEYNEQFF
len: 14
d_gene: TRBD2
j_gene: TRBJ2-1
v_gene: TRBV20-1

CDR3aa: CASSLPSGSTDTQYF
len: 15
d_gene: TRBD2
j_gene: TRBJ2-3
v_gene: TRBV7-6

CDR3aa: CASSLGVTSNQPQHF
len: 15
d_gene: -
j_gene: TRBJ1-5
v_gene: TRBV5-5

CDR3aa: CASSGTSEAYEQYF
len: 14
d_gene: TRBD2
j_gene: TRBJ2-7
v_gene: TRBV12-3/TRBV12-4

CDR3aa: CASSLPDRGRYEQYF
len: 15
d_gene: TRBD1
j_gene: TRBJ2-7
v_gene: TRBV7-9

CDR3aa: CASSLKSGKGYEQYF
len: 15
d_gene: -
j_gene: TRBJ2-7
v_gene: TRBV5-1

CDR3aa: CASSETGNQPQHF
len: 13
d_gene: -
j_gene: TRBJ1-5
v_gene: TRBV19

CDR3aa: CASSPDSYGYTF
len: 12
d_gene: -
j_gene: TRBJ1-2
v_gene: TRBV5-1

CDR3aa: CASSTPGGGEKDGYTF
len: 16
d_gene: -
j_gene: TRBJ1-2
v_gene: TRBV7-8

CDR3aa: CATMARRSTEAFF
len: 13
d_gene: -
j_gene: TRBJ1-1
v_gene: TRBV15

CDR3aa: CAWSHGPSSTF
len: 11
d_gene: -
j_gene: TRBJ1-2
v_gene: TRBV30

CDR3aa: CASSQALGFGDLDNEQFF
len: 18
d_gene: -
j_gene: TRBJ2-1
v_gene: TRBV4-3

CDR3aa: CATSREEGSSGGIKTQYF
len: 18
d_gene: TRBD2
j_gene: TRBJ2-5
v_gene: TRBV15

CDR3aa: CASSTNYEQYF
len: 11
d_gene: -
j_gene: TRBJ2-7
v_gene: TRBV11-1

CDR3aa: CASMGTVAYEQYF
len: 13
d_gene: TRBD1
j_gene: TRBJ2-7
v_gene: TRBV10-2

CDR3aa: CASRGTSMAHEQYF
len: 14
d_gene: TRBD2
j_gene: TRBJ2-7
v_gene: TRBV7-8

CDR3aa: CASSIKPDNEQFF
len: 13
d_gene: -
j_gene: TRBJ2-1
v_gene: TRBV5-6

CDR3aa: CATSHGEQVWETQYF
len: 15
d_gene: -
j_gene: TRBJ2-5
v_gene: TRBV24-1

CDR3aa: CASRTGADTGELFF
len: 14
d_gene: TRBD1
j_gene: TRBJ2-2
v_gene: TRBV6-4

CDR3aa: CASSISFDNEQFF
len: 13
d_gene: -
j_gene: TRBJ2-1
v_gene: TRBV2

CDR3aa: CATSDSTEAFF
len: 11
d_gene: -
j_gene: TRBJ1-1
v_gene: TRBV24-1

CDR3aa: CASSLFRGSGNTIYF
len: 15
d_gene: -
j_gene: TRBJ1-3
v_gene: TRBV13

CDR3aa: CATSDLSWNSYYGYTF
len: 16
d_gene: -
j_gene: TRBJ1-2
v_gene: TRBV24-1

CDR3aa: CASSEAGQGALDTEAFF
len: 17
d_gene: TRBD1
j_gene: TRBJ1-1
v_gene: TRBV6-1

CDR3aa: CATSVRQGPYEQYF
len: 14
d_gene: TRBD1
j_gene: TRBJ2-7
v_gene: TRBV15

CDR3aa: CASSSNDEQYF
len: 11
d_gene: -
j_gene: TRBJ2-7
v_gene: TRBV27

CDR3aa: CATASGASYNEQFF
len: 14
d_gene: -
j_gene: TRBJ2-1
v_gene: TRBV7-6

CDR3aa: CASSLGAVNTEAFF
len: 14
d_gene: -
j_gene: TRBJ1-1
v_gene: TRBV7-3

CDR3aa: CSPSDSTNYGYTF
len: 13
d_gene: -
j_gene: TRBJ1-2
v_gene: TRBV20-1

CDR3aa: CASSQDSGANTF
len: 12
d_gene: -
j_gene: TRBJ1-2
v_gene: TRBV4-1